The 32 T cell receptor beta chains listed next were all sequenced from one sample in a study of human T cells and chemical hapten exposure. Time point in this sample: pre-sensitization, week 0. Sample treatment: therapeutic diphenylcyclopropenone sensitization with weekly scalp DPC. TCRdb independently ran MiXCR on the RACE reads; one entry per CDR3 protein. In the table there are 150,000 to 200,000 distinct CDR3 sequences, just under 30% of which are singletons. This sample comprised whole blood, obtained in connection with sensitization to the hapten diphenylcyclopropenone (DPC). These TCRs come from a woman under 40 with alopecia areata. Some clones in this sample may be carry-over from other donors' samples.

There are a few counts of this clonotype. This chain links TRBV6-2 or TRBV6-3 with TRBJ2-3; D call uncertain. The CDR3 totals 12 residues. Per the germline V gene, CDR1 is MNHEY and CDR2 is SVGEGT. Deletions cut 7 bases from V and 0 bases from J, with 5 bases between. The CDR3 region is CASTTSTDTQYF. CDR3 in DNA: TGTGCCAGCACGACTAGCACAGATACGCAGTATTTT.

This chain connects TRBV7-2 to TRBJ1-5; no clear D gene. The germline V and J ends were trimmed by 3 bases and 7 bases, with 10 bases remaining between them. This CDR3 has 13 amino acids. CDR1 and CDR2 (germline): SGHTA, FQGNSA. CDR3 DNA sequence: TGTGCCAGCAGCTTTGATATACGACAGCCCCAGCATTTT. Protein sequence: CASSFDIRQPQHF.

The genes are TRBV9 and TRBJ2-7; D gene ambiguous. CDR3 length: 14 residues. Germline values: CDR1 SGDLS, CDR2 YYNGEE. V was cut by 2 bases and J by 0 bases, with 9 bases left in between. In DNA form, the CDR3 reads TGTGCCAGCAGCGTCGGCTCAGTCTCCTACGAGCAGTACTTC. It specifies CASSVGSVSYEQYF.

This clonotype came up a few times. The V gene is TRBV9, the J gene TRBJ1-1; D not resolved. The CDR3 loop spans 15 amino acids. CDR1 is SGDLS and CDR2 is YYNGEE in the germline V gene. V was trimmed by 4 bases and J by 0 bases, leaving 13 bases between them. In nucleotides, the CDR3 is TGTGCCAGCAGCCAAGTACAAGTCATGAACACTGAAGCTTTCTTT. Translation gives CASSQVQVMNTEAFF. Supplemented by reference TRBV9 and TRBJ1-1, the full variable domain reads DSGVTQTPKHLITATGQRVTLRCSPRSGDLSVYWYQQSLDQGLQFLIQYYNGEERAKGNILERFSAQQFPDLHSELNLSSLELGDSALYFCASSQVQVMNTEAFFGQGTRLTVV.

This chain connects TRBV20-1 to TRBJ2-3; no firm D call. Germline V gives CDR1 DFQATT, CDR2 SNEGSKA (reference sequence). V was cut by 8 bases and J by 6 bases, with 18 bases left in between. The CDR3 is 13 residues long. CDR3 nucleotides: TGCAGTCCCACCCTGATGGGCAGGGATACGCAGTATTTT. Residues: CSPTLMGRDTQYF.

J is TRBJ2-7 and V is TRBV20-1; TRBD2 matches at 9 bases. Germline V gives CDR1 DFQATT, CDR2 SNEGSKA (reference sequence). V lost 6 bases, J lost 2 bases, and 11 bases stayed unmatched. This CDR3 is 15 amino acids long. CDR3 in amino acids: CSASALAGPTYEQYF. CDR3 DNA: TGCAGTGCGAGTGCGCTAGCGGGACCGACCTACGAGCAGTACTTC.

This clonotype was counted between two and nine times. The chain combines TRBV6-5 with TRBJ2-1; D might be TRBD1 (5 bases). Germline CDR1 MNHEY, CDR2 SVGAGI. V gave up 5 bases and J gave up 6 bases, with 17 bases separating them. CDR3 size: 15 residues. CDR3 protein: CASSPLGRVFNEQFF. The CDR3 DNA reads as TGTGCCAGCAGTCCCCTGGGCAGGGTATTCAATGAGCAGTTCTTC.

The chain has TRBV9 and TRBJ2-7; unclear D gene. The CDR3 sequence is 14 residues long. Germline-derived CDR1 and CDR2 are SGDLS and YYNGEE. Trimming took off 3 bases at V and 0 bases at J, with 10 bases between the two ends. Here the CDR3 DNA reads TGTGCCAGCAGCGGGGCAACCAACTCCTACGAGCAGTACTTC. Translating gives CASSGATNSYEQYF.

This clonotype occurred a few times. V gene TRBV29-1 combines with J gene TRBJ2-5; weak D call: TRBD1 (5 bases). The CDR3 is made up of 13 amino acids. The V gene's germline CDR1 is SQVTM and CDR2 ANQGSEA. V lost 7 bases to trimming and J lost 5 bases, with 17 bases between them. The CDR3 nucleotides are TGCAGCGCTCAAGGGGTTGGGGTTGAGACCCAGTACTTC. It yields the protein CSAQGVGVETQYF.

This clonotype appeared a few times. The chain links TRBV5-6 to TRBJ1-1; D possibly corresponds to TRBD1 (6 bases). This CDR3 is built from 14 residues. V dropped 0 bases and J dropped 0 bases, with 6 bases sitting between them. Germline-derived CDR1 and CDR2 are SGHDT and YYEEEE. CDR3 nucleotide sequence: TGTGCCAGCAGCTTGGGACAGGTGAACACTGAAGCTTTCTTT. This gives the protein CASSLGQVNTEAFF.

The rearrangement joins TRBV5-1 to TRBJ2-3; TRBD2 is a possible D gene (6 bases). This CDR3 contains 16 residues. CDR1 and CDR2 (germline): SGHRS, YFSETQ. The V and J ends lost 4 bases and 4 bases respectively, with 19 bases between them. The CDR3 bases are TGCGCCAGCAGCCCTCTGCTCGGGGGTGGCCCAGATACGCAGTATTTT. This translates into CASSPLLGGGPDTQYF.

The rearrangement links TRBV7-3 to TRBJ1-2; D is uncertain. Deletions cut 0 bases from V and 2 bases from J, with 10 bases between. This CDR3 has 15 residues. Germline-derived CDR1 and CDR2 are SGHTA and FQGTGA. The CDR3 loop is CASSLTHGVNYGYTF. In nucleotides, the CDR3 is TGTGCCAGCAGCTTAACCCACGGTGTGAACTATGGCTACACCTTC.

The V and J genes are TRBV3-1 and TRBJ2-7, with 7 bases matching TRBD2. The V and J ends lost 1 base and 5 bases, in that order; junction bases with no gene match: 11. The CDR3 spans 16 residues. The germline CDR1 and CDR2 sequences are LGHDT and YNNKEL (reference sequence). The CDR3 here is CASSQVGGSLGHEQYF. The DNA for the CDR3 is TGTGCCAGCAGCCAAGTCGGCGGGAGTTTGGGGCACGAGCAGTACTTC.

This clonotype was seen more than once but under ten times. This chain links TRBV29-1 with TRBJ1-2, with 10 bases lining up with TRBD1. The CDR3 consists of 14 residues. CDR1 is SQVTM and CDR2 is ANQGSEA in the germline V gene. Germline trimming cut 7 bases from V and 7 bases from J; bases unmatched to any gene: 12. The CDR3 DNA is TGCAGCGCCGGGACAGGGGATCCTCTTGGTGGCTACACCTTC. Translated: CSAGTGDPLGGYTF.

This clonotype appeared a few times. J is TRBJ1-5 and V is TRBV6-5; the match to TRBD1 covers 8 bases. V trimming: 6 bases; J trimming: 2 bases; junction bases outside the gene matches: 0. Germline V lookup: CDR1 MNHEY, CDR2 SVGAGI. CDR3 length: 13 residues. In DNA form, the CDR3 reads TGTGCCAGCAGGACAGGGGGCAATCAGCCCCAGCATTTT. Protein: CASRTGGNQPQHF.

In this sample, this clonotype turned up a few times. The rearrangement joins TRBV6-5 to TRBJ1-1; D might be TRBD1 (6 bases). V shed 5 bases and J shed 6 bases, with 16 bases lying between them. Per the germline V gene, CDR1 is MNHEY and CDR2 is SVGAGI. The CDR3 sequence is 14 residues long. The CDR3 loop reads CASSEQGNAAEAFF. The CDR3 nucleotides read TGTGCCAGCAGTGAACAGGGAAACGCCGCTGAAGCTTTCTTT.

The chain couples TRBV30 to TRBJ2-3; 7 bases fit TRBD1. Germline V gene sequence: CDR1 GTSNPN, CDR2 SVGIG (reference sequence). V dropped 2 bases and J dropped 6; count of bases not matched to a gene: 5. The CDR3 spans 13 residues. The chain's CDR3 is CAWSTTGVDTQYF. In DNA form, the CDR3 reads TGTGCCTGGAGTACAACAGGGGTGGATACGCAGTATTTT. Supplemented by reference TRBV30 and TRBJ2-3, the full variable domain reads SQTIHQWPATLVQPVGSPLSLECTVEGTSNPNLYWYRQAAGRGLQLLFYSVGIGQISSEVPQNLSASRPQDRQFILSSKKLLLSDSGFYLCAWSTTGVDTQYFGPGTRLTVL.

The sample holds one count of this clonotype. The CDR3 nucleotides are TGTGCCATCAGTCCCTCGACCGGTCAAGAGACCCAGTACTTC. It translates to CAISPSTGQETQYF. V and J are TRBV10-3 and TRBJ2-5; D not resolved. This CDR3 has 14 residues. Germline V gives CDR1 ENHRY, CDR2 SYGVKD. V gave up 5 bases and J gave up 2 bases, with 12 bases separating them.

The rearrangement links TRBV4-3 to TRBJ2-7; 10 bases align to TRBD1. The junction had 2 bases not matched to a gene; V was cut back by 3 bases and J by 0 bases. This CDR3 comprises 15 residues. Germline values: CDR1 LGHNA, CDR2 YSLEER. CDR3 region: CASSHRDRGSYEQYF. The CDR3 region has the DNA TGCGCCAGCAGCCACCGGGACAGGGGCTCCTACGAGCAGTACTTC.

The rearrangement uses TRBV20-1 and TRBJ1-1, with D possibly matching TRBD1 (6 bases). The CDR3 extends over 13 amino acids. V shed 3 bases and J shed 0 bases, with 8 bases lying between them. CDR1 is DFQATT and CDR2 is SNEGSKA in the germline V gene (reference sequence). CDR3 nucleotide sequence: TGCAGTGCTAGGGACAGCCTGAACACTGAAGCTTTCTTT. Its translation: CSARDSLNTEAFF.

The CDR3 is CASSYGRNSPLHF. The DNA for the CDR3 is TGTGCCAGCAGTTACGGCAGAAATTCACCCCTCCACTTT. This chain connects TRBV6-6 to TRBJ1-6; the D is unclear. This CDR3 is 13 amino acids long. From germline, CDR1 is MNHNY and CDR2 SVGAGI (reference sequence). Trimming left V 2 bases short and J 7 bases short, with 6 bases between.

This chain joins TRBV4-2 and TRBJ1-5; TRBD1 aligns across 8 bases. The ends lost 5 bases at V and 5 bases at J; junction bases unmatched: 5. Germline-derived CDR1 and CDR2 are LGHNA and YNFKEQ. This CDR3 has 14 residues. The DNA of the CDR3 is TGTGCCAGCAGCTTCGGACAGGGTGATCAGCCCCAGCATTTT. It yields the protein CASSFGQGDQPQHF.

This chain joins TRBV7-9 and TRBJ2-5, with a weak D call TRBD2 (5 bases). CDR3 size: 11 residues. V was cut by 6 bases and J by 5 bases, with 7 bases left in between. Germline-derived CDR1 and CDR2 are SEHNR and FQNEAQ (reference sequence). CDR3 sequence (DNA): TGTGCCAGCAGTACTAGGGAGACCCAGTACTTC. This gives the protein CASSTRETQYF.

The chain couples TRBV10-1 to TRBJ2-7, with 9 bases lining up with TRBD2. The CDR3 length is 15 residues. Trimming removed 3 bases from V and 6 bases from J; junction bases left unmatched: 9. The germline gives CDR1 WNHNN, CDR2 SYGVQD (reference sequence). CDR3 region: CASSEWASGKGEQYF. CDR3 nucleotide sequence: TGCGCCAGCAGTGAATGGGCTAGCGGGAAAGGCGAGCAGTACTTC.

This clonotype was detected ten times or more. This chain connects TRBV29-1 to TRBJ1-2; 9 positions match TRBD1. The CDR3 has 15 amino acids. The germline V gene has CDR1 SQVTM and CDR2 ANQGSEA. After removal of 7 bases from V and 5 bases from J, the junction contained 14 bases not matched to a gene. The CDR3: CSAELTGTGLYGYTF. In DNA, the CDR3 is TGCAGCGCCGAACTTACCGGGACAGGGCTGTATGGCTACACCTTC.

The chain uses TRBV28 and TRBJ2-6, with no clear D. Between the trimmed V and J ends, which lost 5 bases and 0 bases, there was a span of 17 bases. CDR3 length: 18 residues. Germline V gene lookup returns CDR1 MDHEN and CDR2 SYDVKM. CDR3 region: CASSPSAAQSSGANVLTF. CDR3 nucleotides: TGTGCCAGCAGTCCCTCGGCGGCCCAGAGCTCTGGGGCCAACGTCCTGACTTTC.

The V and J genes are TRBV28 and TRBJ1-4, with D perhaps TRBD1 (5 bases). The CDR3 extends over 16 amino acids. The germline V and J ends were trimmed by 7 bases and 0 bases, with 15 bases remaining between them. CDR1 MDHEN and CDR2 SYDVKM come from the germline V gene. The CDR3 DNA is TGTGCCAGCACCCGGGACGGATCCGCAACTAATGAAAAACTGTTTTTT. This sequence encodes CASTRDGSATNEKLFF.

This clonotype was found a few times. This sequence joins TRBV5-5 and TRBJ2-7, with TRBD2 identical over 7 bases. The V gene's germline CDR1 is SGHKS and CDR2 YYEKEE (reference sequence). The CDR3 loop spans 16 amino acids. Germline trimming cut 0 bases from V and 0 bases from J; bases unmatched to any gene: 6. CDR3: CASSLGLAESSYEQYF. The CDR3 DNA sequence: TGTGCCAGCAGCTTGGGGCTAGCGGAGAGCTCCTACGAGCAGTACTTC. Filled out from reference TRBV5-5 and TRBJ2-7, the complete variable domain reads DAGVTQSPTHLIKTRGQQVTLRCSPISGHKSVSWYQQVLGQGPQFIFQYYEKEERGRGNFPDRFSARQFPNYSSELNVNALLLGDSALYLCASSLGLAESSYEQYFGPGTRLTVT.

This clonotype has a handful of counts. The CDR3 coding sequence is TGCAGCGTAGACCGGACAGGGTTGGTCTCTGAAGCTTTCTTT. Protein sequence: CSVDRTGLVSEAFF. The chain couples TRBV29-1 to TRBJ1-1; TRBD1 matches 8 bases. V dropped 6 bases and J dropped 6; count of bases not matched to a gene: 12. There are 14 residues in the CDR3. Germline CDR1 and CDR2: SQVTM and ANQGSEA.

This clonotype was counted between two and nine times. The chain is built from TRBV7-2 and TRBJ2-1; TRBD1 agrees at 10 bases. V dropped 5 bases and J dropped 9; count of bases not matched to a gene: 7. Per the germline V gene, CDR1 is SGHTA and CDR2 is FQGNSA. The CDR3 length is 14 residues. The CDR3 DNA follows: TGTGCCAGCAGCCCGGACAGGGGGTGGTTTGAGCAGTTCTTC. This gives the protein CASSPDRGWFEQFF. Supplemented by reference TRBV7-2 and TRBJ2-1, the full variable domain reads GAGVSQSPSNKVTEKGKDVELRCDPISGHTALYWYRQSLGQGLEFLIYFQGNSAPDKSGLPSDRFSAERTGGSVSTLTIQRTQQEDSAVYLCASSPDRGWFEQFFGPGTRLTVL.

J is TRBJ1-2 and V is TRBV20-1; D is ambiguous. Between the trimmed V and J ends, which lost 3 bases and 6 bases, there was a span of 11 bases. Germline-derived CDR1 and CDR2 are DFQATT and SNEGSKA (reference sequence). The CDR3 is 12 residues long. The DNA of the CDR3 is TGCAGTGCTAGTGGTAATCAAGATGGCTACACCTTC. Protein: CSASGNQDGYTF.

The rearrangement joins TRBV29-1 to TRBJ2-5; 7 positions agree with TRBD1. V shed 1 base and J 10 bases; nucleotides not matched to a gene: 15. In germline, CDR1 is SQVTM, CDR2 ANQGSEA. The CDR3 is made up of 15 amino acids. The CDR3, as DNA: TGCAGCGTTGAAGGACCCCCGGGACAGCCGGGGATCCAGTACTTC. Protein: CSVEGPPGQPGIQYF.